This T cell receptor (beta chain) was documented in a study of CXCR3-negative and CXCR3-positive naive CD8 T cells. Whole-study findings and limits: Similar TRBV-TRBJ gene usage was seen in naive CXCR3-negative and CXCR3-positive cells, but not in memory cells. CXCR3 levels fell partly with cryopreservation; most assays relied on fresh PBMCs. TRB CDR3 properties were used to infer TCR strength, and surface CD5 was comparable between naive subsets.

Carrying UMI labels, the TRB cDNA libraries were prepared through 5' RACE. TCRdb derives one entry per CDR3 protein from the 5' RACE reads, leaving out DNA. The sample table sets out approximately 56,000 distinct CDR3 sequences. The CDR3 totals 14 residues. Details on this clonotype: Its antigen is still unknown.

The specimen was memory CD8+ T cells from blood. The V gene is TRBV12-3 or TRBV12-4, the J gene TRBJ2-1. This receptor was taken from a human donor in good health. Some clones in this sample may be carry-over from other donors' samples. The CDR3 protein is CASSYRGLNNEQFF.